The 30 T cell receptor beta chains below come from one sample, sequenced in a study of shared clonotypes between healthy human individuals. Clones were sequenced by immunoSEQ multiplex PCR, and TCRdb holds only the in-frame ones, with some missing. The sample has around 690,000 clones; around 91% are singletons. Sequencing was carried out using memory CD8+ T cells from PBMCs. The subset was: CD45RO+ cells pooled with CCR7-negative TemRA cells. The source of these receptors is a man aged 18 to 30 in good health. Some clones in this sample may be carry-over from other donors' samples.

This chain connects TRBV5-8 to TRBJ2-5, with a tentative D call TRBD2 (6 bases). The CDR3 consists of 12 residues. V was shortened by 1 base and J by 5 bases, with 6 bases between the two germline ends. Germline CDR1 SGHTS, CDR2 YDEGEE. CDR3 amino acids: CASSLRGETQYF. The CDR3 region has the DNA TGTGCCAGCAGCTTGCGGGGGGAGACCCAGTACTTC.

The gene calls are TRBV27 and TRBJ1-2, with TRBD1 matching 9 bases. This CDR3 contains 15 residues. V was clipped by 0 bases and J by 5 bases; unmatched bases: 4. Germline CDR1 reads MNHEY; CDR2 reads SMNVEV (reference sequence). The CDR3 here is CASSLSIDRGYGYTF. CDR3 in DNA: TGTGCCAGCAGTTTATCGATAGACAGGGGGTATGGCTACACCTTC.

The gene calls are TRBV7-9 and TRBJ2-1; the match to TRBD2 covers 8 bases. The junction had 13 bases not matched to a gene; V was cut back by 5 bases and J by 10 bases. The CDR3 length is 15 residues. Germline-derived CDR1 and CDR2 are SEHNR and FQNEAQ (reference sequence). CDR3 nucleotide sequence: TGTGCCAGCAGCCCCACGTCAGCGGGAGTCAAGGAGCAGTTCTTC. This translates into CASSPTSAGVKEQFF.

The V and J genes are TRBV7-2 and TRBJ2-1; the D gene is possibly TRBD2 (6 bases). CDR3 size: 14 residues. V was cut by 5 bases and J by 7 bases, with 15 bases left in between. Germline V lookup: CDR1 SGHTA, CDR2 FQGNSA. CDR3 DNA: TGTGCCAGCAGCCCTAGCGAGTGGGTGAATGAGCAGTTCTTC. Encoded protein: CASSPSEWVNEQFF.

The V gene is TRBV28, the J gene TRBJ2-2; D remains ambiguous. The CDR3 extends over 15 amino acids. V was cut by 3 bases and J by 2 bases, with 10 bases left in between. CDR1 is MDHEN, CDR2 SYDVKM, per germline. In DNA form, the CDR3 reads TGTGCCAGCAGTTTCCGTACCAGAAACACCGGGGAGCTGTTTTTT. The encoded protein is CASSFRTRNTGELFF. Full variable domain (rest looked up from reference TRBV28 and TRBJ2-2): DVKVTQSSRYLVKRTGEKVFLECVQDMDHENMFWYRQDPGLGLRLIYFSYDVKMKEKGDIPEGYSVSREKKERFSLILESASTNQTSMYLCASSFRTRNTGELFFGEGSRLTVL.

V gene TRBV7-8 combines with J gene TRBJ2-7, with D perhaps matching TRBD1 (6 bases). Trimming shortened V by 9 bases and J by 1 base, and 13 bases separated the two germline ends. The CDR3 contains 13 residues. The V gene's germline CDR1 is SGHVS and CDR2 FQNEAQ. CDR3 nucleotides: TGTGCCAGTAGGGACACCCCGTCCTACGAGCAGTACTTC. Protein sequence: CASRDTPSYEQYF.

This chain links TRBV7-9 with TRBJ2-1; 11 bases match TRBD2. J was trimmed by 2 bases and V by 5 bases; bases with no gene match: 2. Per the germline V gene, CDR1 is SEHNR and CDR2 is FQNEAQ (reference sequence). The CDR3 contains 15 residues. The CDR3 DNA is TGTGCCAGCAGCCCGACTAGCGGGGCCTACAATGAGCAGTTCTTC. Translating it yields CASSPTSGAYNEQFF.

This clone was seen only once. The genes are TRBV7-3 and TRBJ2-1; D is perhaps TRBD1 (6 bases). CDR1 is SGHTA, CDR2 FQGTGA, per germline. This CDR3 region has 13 residues. Trimming removed 4 bases at V and 10 bases at J, with 14 bases between. Here the CDR3 DNA reads TGTGCCAGCAGCTCCGTTCTGGACAGAGAGCAGTTCTTC. It specifies CASSSVLDREQFF.

This clone occurred once. The chain has TRBV4-1 and TRBJ1-6; 10 bases agree with TRBD1. There are 17 residues in the CDR3. In germline, CDR1 is MGHRA, CDR2 YSYEKL. Unmatched junction bases numbered 10, after V lost 0 bases and J lost 11 bases. The CDR3 DNA reads TGCGCCAGCAGCCAAGACATCCGGGACAGGGGACAGACACCCCTCCACTTT. Its translation is CASSQDIRDRGQTPLHF.

This clone was detected once. This chain uses TRBV25-1 with TRBJ2-5; TRBD1 or TRBD2 may be the D gene (5 bases each). Per germline, CDR1 MGHDK and CDR2 SYGVNS. V was pared by 6 bases and J by 5 bases, with 16 bases between. CDR3 length: 14 amino acids. The chain's CDR3 is CASSKGRREETQYF. The CDR3 DNA reads as TGTGCCAGCAGCAAGGGACGGCGTGAGGAGACCCAGTACTTC.

The sample holds a few counts of this clone. This chain joins TRBV10-2 and TRBJ2-7, with a weak D call TRBD2 (5 bases). The CDR3 has 17 amino acids. Between the trimmed V and J ends, which lost 3 bases and 2 bases, there was a span of 20 bases. Germline V lookup: CDR1 WSHSY, CDR2 SAAADI. The CDR3 is CASSDPLSVAPAYEQYF. DNA of the CDR3: TGCGCCAGCAGTGATCCCTTGTCGGTAGCGCCCGCCTACGAGCAGTACTTC.

The chain carries TRBV11-2 and TRBJ2-1; 11 bases are shared with TRBD2. Germline V gene lookup returns CDR1 SGHAT and CDR2 FQNNGV. V was clipped by 6 bases and J by 4 bases; unmatched bases: 17. This CDR3 is built from 19 residues. The CDR3 sequence is CASRPRPGLAEGRYNEQFF. The CDR3 DNA sequence: TGTGCCAGCAGACCACGACCGGGACTAGCGGAGGGACGATACAATGAGCAGTTCTTC.

This clone was recorded a few times. The chain couples TRBV6-6 to TRBJ1-1, with D maybe TRBD1 (5 bases). The germline V gene encodes CDR1 MNHNY and CDR2 SVGAGI (reference sequence). The CDR3 loop spans 11 amino acids. The V end was cut by 5 bases, the J end by 11 bases, with 12 bases between. This CDR3 reads CASSGGLGAFF. The DNA for the CDR3 is TGTGCCAGCAGTGGGGGGTTGGGGGCTTTCTTT.

Regarding this clone: Germline and junction disagree at one end, which may indicate a read error. CDR3: CVSSQGASGPYEQYF. The CDR3, as DNA: TGTGTCAGCAGCCAAGGGGCTAGCGGACCCTACGAGCAGTACTTC. J is TRBJ2-7 and V is TRBV4-2, with 7 bases lining up with TRBD2. Germline V gene sequence: CDR1 LGHNA, CDR2 YNFKEQ. This CDR3 spans 15 amino acids.

The chain joins TRBV7-9 to TRBJ2-7, with unresolved D. With 4 bases removed from V and 7 bases from J, the gap between germline ends came to 11 bases. This CDR3 is 12 amino acids long. Germline V CDR1 and CDR2: SEHNR, FQNEAQ (reference sequence). The CDR3 DNA sequence: TGTGCCAGCAGCTCAGCCTCAAGGGAGCAGTACTTC. It codes for CASSSASREQYF.

The chain couples TRBV30 to TRBJ1-3, with a possible D match to TRBD1 (5 bases). The germline V gene encodes CDR1 GTSNPN and CDR2 SVGIG (reference sequence). V lost 4 bases and J 0 bases, leaving 10 bases between the germline ends. The length of the CDR3 is 14 residues. Here the CDR3 DNA reads TGTGCCTGGATTCGGGGGTCCTCTGGAAACACCATATATTTT. Amino acid sequence: CAWIRGSSGNTIYF.

This clone was recorded only once. Other DNA variants within this sample encode the same CDR3. The J gene is TRBJ2-7, the V gene TRBV28; tentatively, D is TRBD1 or TRBD2 (5 bases each). CDR3 size: 14 residues. Germline V gene lookup returns CDR1 MDHEN and CDR2 SYDVKM. V was cut by 5 bases and J by 0 bases, with 11 bases left in between. The CDR3 DNA follows: TGTGCCAGCAGTGTGCAAGGGACCTCCTACGAGCAGTACTTC. This gives the protein CASSVQGTSYEQYF.

This clone was counted a few times. The chain combines TRBV7-3 with TRBJ2-2, with unresolved D. V gave up 5 bases and J gave up 7 bases, with 14 bases separating them. Looked up from germline, CDR1 is SGHTA and CDR2 is FQGTGA. This CDR3 spans 14 amino acids. The CDR3 nucleotides read TGTGCCAGCAGCCTGACGGGTCCGCGCGGGGAGCTGTTTTTT. Its translation: CASSLTGPRGELFF. The variable domain in full, completed from reference TRBV7-3 and TRBJ2-2, reads GAGVSQTPSNKVTEKGKYVELRCDPISGHTALYWYRQSLGQGPEFLIYFQGTGAADDSGLPNDRFFAVRPEGSVSTLKIQRTERGDSAVYLCASSLTGPRGELFFGEGSRLTVL.

As regards this clone: This specimen includes other DNA sequences encoding the same CDR3. The rearrangement links TRBV4-1 to TRBJ2-7; 7 bases fit TRBD1. Per germline, CDR1 MGHRA and CDR2 YSYEKL. V trimming: 3 bases; J trimming: 1 base; junction bases outside the gene matches: 0. The CDR3 totals 13 residues. This chain's CDR3 is CASSQTGSYEQYF. As DNA, the CDR3 is TGCGCCAGCAGCCAGACAGGGTCCTACGAGCAGTACTTC.

V and J are TRBV27 and TRBJ1-1; possible D gene TRBD1, 5 bases. The CDR3 spans 18 residues. The V and J ends lost 5 bases and 0 bases respectively, with 22 bases between them. CDR1 is MNHEY and CDR2 is SMNVEV in the germline V gene (reference sequence). The CDR3 protein is CASSPSPRQRDMNTEAFF. DNA for the CDR3: TGTGCCAGCAGTCCAAGCCCCAGACAGCGAGACATGAACACTGAAGCTTTCTTT.

As to this clone: Other DNA sequences in this sample translate to the same CDR3. The chain links TRBV27 to TRBJ2-7; TRBD2 might be the D (6 bases). This CDR3 has 14 residues. V lost 3 bases, J lost 4 bases, and 13 bases lay in between. Germline values: CDR1 MNHEY, CDR2 SMNVEV (reference sequence). In DNA form, the CDR3 reads TGTGCCAGCAGTTTTACCGGGAGCCAATACGAGCAGTACTTC. Residues: CASSFTGSQYEQYF.

The V and J genes are TRBV19 and TRBJ2-2; D possibly corresponds to TRBD2 (6 bases). The V end lost 7 bases, the J end lost 6 bases, and 15 bases lay between the germline ends. The CDR3 has 14 amino acids. In germline, CDR1 is LNHDA, CDR2 SQIVND (reference sequence). Written as DNA, the CDR3 is TGTGCCAGTACAAATTGGCGGGGTGCCGGGGAGCTGTTTTTT. Its translation is CASTNWRGAGELFF.

This sequence joins TRBV7-9 and TRBJ2-5; no clear D gene. The germline CDR1 and CDR2 sequences are SEHNR and FQNEAQ (reference sequence). CDR3 length equals 14 residues. Trimming took 0 bases from V and 0 from J, leaving 5 bases between them. The CDR3 coding sequence is TGTGCCAGCAGCTTAGCGGACCACCAAGAGACCCAGTACTTC. This gives the protein CASSLADHQETQYF.

The V call is TRBV5-5, the J call TRBJ2-2, with a weak D call TRBD2 (6 bases). This CDR3 is built from 16 residues. V lost 6 bases and J 5 bases, leaving 20 bases between the germline ends. CDR1 is SGHKS, CDR2 YYEKEE, per germline (reference sequence). CDR3 amino acids: CASTLPGDQITGELFF. The CDR3 bases are TGTGCCAGCACCCTTCCGGGAGATCAAATTACCGGGGAGCTGTTTTTT.

Remarks on this clone: At the DNA level, this CDR3 is encoded by other sequences in the same sample as well. The gene calls are TRBV5-1 and TRBJ2-1, with D uncertain. Germline loops: CDR1 SGHRS, CDR2 YFSETQ. The CDR3 consists of 13 residues. The ends were cut back, 0 bases at V and 3 bases at J, with 4 bases in the middle. In DNA, the CDR3 is TGCGCCAGCAGCTTGGACAGCTACAATGAGCAGTTCTTC. It encodes CASSLDSYNEQFF.

The V call is TRBV28, the J call TRBJ2-1; D might be TRBD2 (6 bases). V was trimmed by 2 bases and J by 9 bases, leaving 17 bases between them. The CDR3 consists of 15 residues. CDR1 and CDR2 (germline): MDHEN, SYDVKM. This CDR3 is CASSLPRESGLEQFF. The CDR3 nucleotides read TGTGCCAGCAGTTTACCGCGGGAATCGGGGCTTGAGCAGTTCTTC. Combining the CDR3 with reference TRBV28 and TRBJ2-1 gives the whole variable domain DVKVTQSSRYLVKRTGEKVFLECVQDMDHENMFWYRQDPGLGLRLIYFSYDVKMKEKGDIPEGYSVSREKKERFSLILESASTNQTSMYLCASSLPRESGLEQFFGPGTRLTVL.

The genes are TRBV27 and TRBJ2-7; D unresolved. The CDR3 spans 15 residues. Trimming stripped 3 bases from V and 4 bases from J, with 16 bases between. Looked up from germline, CDR1 is MNHEY and CDR2 is SMNVEV (reference sequence). The CDR3 is CASSFGFPGSYEQYF. The CDR3 coding sequence is TGTGCCAGCAGTTTCGGGTTCCCAGGTTCTTACGAGCAGTACTTC.

This clone was counted a few times. This chain joins TRBV9 and TRBJ1-3; D might be TRBD1 (6 bases). Trimming shortened V by 4 bases and J by 4 bases, and 12 bases separated the two germline ends. This CDR3 has 14 amino acids. Germline V gene lookup returns CDR1 SGDLS and CDR2 YYNGEE. The CDR3 loop is CASSRGGSGNTIYF. CDR3 DNA sequence: TGTGCCAGCAGCCGAGGGGGGTCCGGAAACACCATATATTTT.

The chain uses TRBV5-1 and TRBJ2-7, with 12 bases fitting TRBD1. This CDR3 region has 16 residues. The junction had 9 bases not matched to a gene; V was cut back by 4 bases and J by 4 bases. Germline lookup yields CDR1 SGHRS and CDR2 YFSETQ. The CDR3 spells CASSGSGTGGRYEQYF. The CDR3 coding sequence is TGCGCCAGCAGCGGATCCGGGACAGGGGGCAGGTACGAGCAGTACTTC.

V is TRBV4-1 and J is TRBJ2-7, with TRBD1 matching over 9 bases. CDR3 size: 15 residues. After removal of 1 base from V and 5 bases from J, the junction contained 6 bases not matched to a gene. The germline CDR1 and CDR2 sequences are MGHRA and YSYEKL. CDR3 in DNA: TGCGCCAGCAGCCAAGGGACAGGGGCAAAGAACGAGCAGTACTTC. This codes for CASSQGTGAKNEQYF.